The rows below give T cell receptor beta chains drawn from one sample of a study of blood T cell repertoires in COVID-19. Only in-frame clones appear in the TCRdb table, and some are missing; sequencing was by immunoSEQ multiplex PCR. Found here are 250,000 to 300,000 clones, 80% to 90% of them singletons; the top ten hold 1.9%. Source material: PBMCs or T cells enriched from blood (not recorded which). These receptors were obtained from a woman aged 50 to 65 who had recovered from COVID-19. Both conserved end residues are part of each CDR3. Each record gives: V gene, D gene, clone size, J gene, CDR3 DNA, CDR3 protein. The D gene is left open where the match is weak. The size entry is marked missing in some rows and otherwise reads once, few, many or a size class.

v_call: TRBV10-1; d_call: TRBD2; clone_size: NA; j_call: TRBJ2-3; cdr3_nt: TGCGCCAGCAGTGTACTAGCGGGCCCAGGAAGTAAGCAGTATTTT; cdr3_aa: CASSVLAGPGSKQYF
v_call: TRBV11-2; d_call: TRBD2; clone_size: NA; j_call: TRBJ2-1; cdr3_nt: TGTGCCAGCAGCTTATCTCCTAGCGGGCCCCCAAATTACAATGAGCAGTTCTTC; cdr3_aa: CASSLSPSGPPNYNEQFF
v_call: TRBV9; d_call: TRBD1; clone_size: NA; j_call: TRBJ1-1; cdr3_nt: TGTGCCAGCAGCGTAGGGACAGGGGCCAGGGGGACTGAAGCTTTCTTT; cdr3_aa: CASSVGTGARGTEAFF
v_call: TRBV28; d_call: TRBD1; clone_size: NA; j_call: TRBJ1-6; cdr3_nt: TGTGCCAGCACCAGACAGGGGTATAATTCACCCCTCCACTTT; cdr3_aa: CASTRQGYNSPLHF
v_call: TRBV5-1; d_call: TRBD2; clone_size: NA; j_call: TRBJ2-2; cdr3_nt: TGCGCCAGCGGGGAACGAGCGGGAGGAGGGACCGGGGAGCTGTTTTTT; cdr3_aa: CASGERAGGGTGELFF
v_call: TRBV5-1; d_call: NA; clone_size: once; j_call: TRBJ1-5; cdr3_nt: TGTGCCAGCAGCTTGGATGGCCCAGGGTATGGTCAGCCCCAGCATTTT; cdr3_aa: CASSLDGPGYGQPQHF
v_call: TRBV19; d_call: TRBD2; clone_size: once; j_call: TRBJ2-7; cdr3_nt: TGTGCCAGTAGCGCCAGTGGGAGGGCCCAATACTTC; cdr3_aa: CASSASGRAQYF
v_call: TRBV12-5; d_call: NA; clone_size: NA; j_call: TRBJ1-1; cdr3_nt: TGTGCTAGTGGTCACGGGGGGCACACTGAAGCTTTCTTT; cdr3_aa: CASGHGGHTEAFF
v_call: TRBV4-1; d_call: TRBD1; clone_size: NA; j_call: TRBJ1-1; cdr3_nt: TGCGCCAGCAGCCACCCAGGACAGGGTGGCACTGAAGCTTTCTTT; cdr3_aa: CASSHPGQGGTEAFF
v_call: TRBV7-3; d_call: NA; clone_size: NA; j_call: TRBJ1-1; cdr3_nt: TGTGCCAGCAGCCTGGGGCAGTTGAACACTGAAGCTTTCTTT; cdr3_aa: CASSLGQLNTEAFF
v_call: TRBV3-1/TRBV3-2; d_call: TRBD1; clone_size: NA; j_call: TRBJ1-2; cdr3_nt: TGTGCCAGCAGCCTTGGACAGGGCCCTTATGGCTACACCTTC; cdr3_aa: CASSLGQGPYGYTF
v_call: TRBV2; d_call: NA; clone_size: once; j_call: TRBJ2-3; cdr3_nt: TGTGCCAGCAGCGTACGCGGGCGACAGGTTAATGCAGATACGCAGTATTTT; cdr3_aa: CASSVRGRQVNADTQYF
v_call: TRBV7-7; d_call: NA; clone_size: NA; j_call: TRBJ2-2; cdr3_nt: TGTGCTAGCAGCCCCAACGAGTTGAACACCGGGGAGCTGTTTTTT; cdr3_aa: CASSPNELNTGELFF
v_call: TRBV15; d_call: NA; clone_size: few; j_call: TRBJ2-7; cdr3_nt: TGTGCCACCAGCAGAGTGGGCAGGGATTCGCCCCACTTC; cdr3_aa: CATSRVGRDSPHF
v_call: TRBV7-9; d_call: TRBD2; clone_size: few; j_call: TRBJ2-1; cdr3_nt: TGTGCCAGCAGCTTAGTATCGCTAGCGGGGAGATACAATGAGCAGTTCTTC; cdr3_aa: CASSLVSLAGRYNEQFF
v_call: TRBV3-1/TRBV3-2; d_call: TRBD1; clone_size: NA; j_call: TRBJ2-7; cdr3_nt: TGTGCCAGCAGCCAAAGTTCGGACAGGGCAATTTACGAGCAGTACTTC; cdr3_aa: CASSQSSDRAIYEQYF
v_call: TRBV19; d_call: NA; clone_size: NA; j_call: TRBJ2-7; cdr3_nt: TGTGCCAGTAGTATAGCCGACAGGACCTACGAGCAGTACTTC; cdr3_aa: CASSIADRTYEQYF
v_call: TRBV10-3; d_call: NA; clone_size: NA; j_call: TRBJ1-5; cdr3_nt: TGTGCCATCAGTGAGTCCGGGGGGGACCGAAATCAGCCCCAGCATTTT; cdr3_aa: CAISESGGDRNQPQHF
v_call: TRBV6-1; d_call: NA; clone_size: NA; j_call: TRBJ1-1; cdr3_nt: TGTGCCAGCAGTGAATTGGGCTGGTTGAACACTGAAGCTTTCTTT; cdr3_aa: CASSELGWLNTEAFF
v_call: TRBV6-5; d_call: TRBD2; clone_size: NA; j_call: TRBJ2-3; cdr3_nt: TGTGCCAGCAGTTTAGCGGGAGGGGATACGCAGTATTTT; cdr3_aa: CASSLAGGDTQYF
v_call: TRBV5-4; d_call: NA; clone_size: NA; j_call: TRBJ1-4; cdr3_nt: TGTGCCAGCAGCCCCGGACAGATTAATGAAAAACTGTTTTTT; cdr3_aa: CASSPGQINEKLFF
v_call: TRBV21-1; d_call: NA; clone_size: NA; j_call: TRBJ2-7; cdr3_nt: TGTGCCAGCAGCAAAGGGTTGGGACTAGAGTCCCACGAGCAGTACTTC; cdr3_aa: CASSKGLGLESHEQYF
v_call: TRBV5-1; d_call: NA; clone_size: NA; j_call: TRBJ1-4; cdr3_nt: TGCGCCAGCAGCTGGGCTTTTAATGAAAAACTGTTTTTT; cdr3_aa: CASSWAFNEKLFF
v_call: TRBV9; d_call: NA; clone_size: NA; j_call: TRBJ2-7; cdr3_nt: TGTGCCAGCAGCGTAGGTTCGAGTAAAGCCTACGAGCAGTACTTC; cdr3_aa: CASSVGSSKAYEQYF
v_call: TRBV3-1/TRBV3-2; d_call: NA; clone_size: NA; j_call: TRBJ1-5; cdr3_nt: TGTGCCAGCAGCCGTCGTGGGGGGACGGGGCAGCCCCAGCATTTT; cdr3_aa: CASSRRGGTGQPQHF
v_call: TRBV10-3; d_call: NA; clone_size: few; j_call: TRBJ1-5; cdr3_nt: TGTGCCATCAGTGAAAGCAGGGGATATAGCAATCAGCCCCAGCATTTT; cdr3_aa: CAISESRGYSNQPQHF
v_call: TRBV3-1/TRBV3-2; d_call: NA; clone_size: NA; j_call: TRBJ1-1; cdr3_nt: TGTGCCAGCAGCCAACTAGGGCCCAGGGTGGGGAACACTGAAGCTTTCTTT; cdr3_aa: CASSQLGPRVGNTEAFF
v_call: TRBV5-1; d_call: TRBD1; clone_size: NA; j_call: TRBJ2-7; cdr3_nt: TGCGCCAGCAGCTTGAATCCCGGGACAGGGGGCGGTGAGCAGTACTTC; cdr3_aa: CASSLNPGTGGGEQYF
v_call: TRBV28; d_call: NA; clone_size: NA; j_call: TRBJ1-2; cdr3_nt: TGTGCCAGCAGTTTACGGGGGAATGGCTACACCTTC; cdr3_aa: CASSLRGNGYTF
v_call: TRBV28; d_call: TRBD1; clone_size: NA; j_call: TRBJ2-4; cdr3_nt: TGTGCCAGCAGTTCCCCGTGGACAGGGACGCGGAACATTCAGTACTTC; cdr3_aa: CASSSPWTGTRNIQYF
v_call: TRBV5-4; d_call: TRBD2; clone_size: NA; j_call: TRBJ2-2; cdr3_nt: TGTGCCAGCAGCTCCGGGACTAGCGGGAGAGTATCAGGGGAGCTGTTTTTT; cdr3_aa: CASSSGTSGRVSGELFF
v_call: TRBV27; d_call: TRBD1; clone_size: few; j_call: TRBJ1-1; cdr3_nt: TGTGCCAGCAGAGATACAGGGGGCTTCACTGAAGCTTTCTTT; cdr3_aa: CASRDTGGFTEAFF
v_call: TRBV18; d_call: NA; clone_size: few; j_call: TRBJ1-5; cdr3_nt: TGTGCCAGCACAGACGGCAATCAGCCCCAGCATTTT; cdr3_aa: CASTDGNQPQHF
v_call: TRBV6-5; d_call: TRBD1; clone_size: few; j_call: TRBJ1-6; cdr3_nt: TGTGCCAGCAGCCAACGTACAGGGGAATGGACACCCCTCCACTTT; cdr3_aa: CASSQRTGEWTPLHF
v_call: TRBV27; d_call: NA; clone_size: NA; j_call: TRBJ1-3; cdr3_nt: TGTGCCAGCGCGGGGGGCGGTGGAAACACCATATATTTT; cdr3_aa: CASAGGGGNTIYF
v_call: TRBV28; d_call: TRBD2; clone_size: once; j_call: TRBJ2-7; cdr3_nt: TGTGCCAGCAGGCCCCTAGCGGGAGCCGAGCAGTACTTC; cdr3_aa: CASRPLAGAEQYF
v_call: TRBV18; d_call: NA; clone_size: NA; j_call: TRBJ2-2; cdr3_nt: TGTGCCAGCTCACCACGGCTAGCAGAGAACACCGGGGAGCTGTTTTTT; cdr3_aa: CASSPRLAENTGELFF
v_call: TRBV7-3; d_call: NA; clone_size: NA; j_call: TRBJ2-5; cdr3_nt: TGTGCCAGCAGCTTGACGGAGATCGGGACCCAGTACTTC; cdr3_aa: CASSLTEIGTQYF
v_call: TRBV18; d_call: NA; clone_size: NA; j_call: TRBJ2-2; cdr3_nt: TGTGCCAGCTCACCACGCGGCCCAACCGGGGAGCTGTTTTTT; cdr3_aa: CASSPRGPTGELFF
v_call: TRBV30; d_call: NA; clone_size: NA; j_call: TRBJ2-3; cdr3_nt: TGTGCCTGGAGTCGCAGGGTTGTAGATACGCAGTATTTT; cdr3_aa: CAWSRRVVDTQYF
v_call: TRBV27; d_call: TRBD1; clone_size: NA; j_call: TRBJ1-2; cdr3_nt: TGTGCCAGCAGTTTCTACCGGGACAGGGTCTATGGCTACACCTTC; cdr3_aa: CASSFYRDRVYGYTF
v_call: TRBV11-2; d_call: TRBD2; clone_size: NA; j_call: TRBJ2-3; cdr3_nt: TGTGCCAGCAGCTTAGAAGGGCTAGCGGGAGGTCGTACAGATACGCAGTATTTT; cdr3_aa: CASSLEGLAGGRTDTQYF
v_call: TRBV4-1; d_call: TRBD2; clone_size: NA; j_call: TRBJ2-1; cdr3_nt: TGCGCCAGCAGCCAGGGGACTAGCGGGAGGGTTTTAACTTTTTACAATGAGCAGTTCTTC; cdr3_aa: CASSQGTSGRVLTFYNEQFF
v_call: TRBV28; d_call: NA; clone_size: NA; j_call: TRBJ1-1; cdr3_nt: TGTGCCAGCAGCCCCGGGGGAACTGAAGCTTTCTTT; cdr3_aa: CASSPGGTEAFF
v_call: TRBV11-2; d_call: NA; clone_size: NA; j_call: TRBJ1-1; cdr3_nt: TGTGCCAGCAGTTCCCTGGTCGGGGGAGGCACTGAAGCTTTCTTT; cdr3_aa: CASSSLVGGGTEAFF
v_call: TRBV25-1; d_call: TRBD1; clone_size: NA; j_call: TRBJ1-4; cdr3_nt: TGTGCCAGCAGTGACTCTACAGGGGGCGGAACTAATGAAAAACTGTTTTTT; cdr3_aa: CASSDSTGGGTNEKLFF
v_call: TRBV27; d_call: TRBD2; clone_size: NA; j_call: TRBJ2-1; cdr3_nt: TGTGCCAGCAGTCCTCTAGCGGGAGGGGGGAATGAGCAGTTCTTC; cdr3_aa: CASSPLAGGGNEQFF
v_call: TRBV4-2; d_call: NA; clone_size: NA; j_call: TRBJ1-2; cdr3_nt: TGTGCCAGCAGCCAAACCGGCGGTAACTATGGCTACACCTTC; cdr3_aa: CASSQTGGNYGYTF
v_call: TRBV7-9; d_call: NA; clone_size: once; j_call: TRBJ1-2; cdr3_nt: TGTGCCAGCAGCTTGGACCCCAGGGGCGCCGGCTATGGCTACACCTTC; cdr3_aa: CASSLDPRGAGYGYTF